The 3 T cell receptor beta chains below all came from one sample that was sequenced in a study of post-analysis software for immune sequencing data. Researchers reported that TCR beta cDNA libraries carried unique molecular identifiers. A single record per CDR3 protein comes from TCRdb applying MiXCR to the PCR reads. The table has 150,000 to 200,000 distinct CDR3 sequences, approximately 31% seen once; the top ten hold more than 1.3%. Regarding the study as a whole: A handful of TRBV segments appeared more often in patients than in controls, and TRBV5-6, TRBV5-1 and TRBV20-1 were among these.

These receptors have no known antigen. Sequencing was done on a sample of blood. The source of these receptors is a girl aged 10-17 years with multiple sclerosis.

The chain joins TRBV27 to TRBJ2-3; D is ambiguous. V shed 6 bases and J shed 2 bases, with 12 bases lying between them. The CDR3 extends over 14 amino acids. Germline lookup yields CDR1 MNHEY and CDR2 SMNVEV (reference sequence). The CDR3 is CASRLMRLTDTQYF. In DNA, the CDR3 is TGTGCCAGCAGACTAATGCGCCTCACAGATACGCAGTATTTT.

This clonotype was detected once. In DNA, the CDR3 is TGCGCCAGCAGCTTGGGCGGCCGGGACAGGGGGCGAGGCTACACCTTC. It yields the protein CASSLGGRDRGRGYTF. The chain carries TRBV5-1 and TRBJ1-2; 12 positions agree with TRBD1. There are 16 residues in the CDR3. After removal of 0 bases from V and 8 bases from J, the junction contained 8 bases not matched to a gene. Germline-derived CDR1 and CDR2 are SGHRS and YFSETQ.

The genes are TRBV7-8 and TRBJ2-1; 11 bases agree with TRBD2. The CDR3 totals 15 residues. Germline lookup yields CDR1 SGHVS and CDR2 FQNEAQ. With 7 bases clipped from V and 4 bases from J, the junction kept 6 bases outside the gene matches. For the CDR3, the DNA is TGTGCCAGCACCCTAGCGGGAGGCCGGTACAATGAGCAGTTCTTC. Encoded protein: CASTLAGGRYNEQFF.